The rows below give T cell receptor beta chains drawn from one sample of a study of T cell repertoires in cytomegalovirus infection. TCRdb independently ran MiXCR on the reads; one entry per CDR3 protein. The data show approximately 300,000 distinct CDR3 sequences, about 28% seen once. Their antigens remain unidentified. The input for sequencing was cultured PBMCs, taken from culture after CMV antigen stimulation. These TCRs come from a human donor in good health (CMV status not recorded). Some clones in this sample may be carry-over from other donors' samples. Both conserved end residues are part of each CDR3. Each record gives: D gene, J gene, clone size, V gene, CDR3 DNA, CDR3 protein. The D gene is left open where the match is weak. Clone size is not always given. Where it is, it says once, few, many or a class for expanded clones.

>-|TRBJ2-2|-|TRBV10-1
TGCGCCAGCAGTGAGCGCAGGGGGGACACCGGGGAGCTGTTTTTT
CASSERRGDTGELFF
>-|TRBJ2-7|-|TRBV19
TGTGCCAGTAGGCCCCGGACATCCTACGAGCAGTACTTC
CASRPRTSYEQYF
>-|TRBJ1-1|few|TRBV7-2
TGTGCCAGCAGCTTACAGGGGTTTAACACTGAAGCTTTCTTT
CASSLQGFNTEAFF
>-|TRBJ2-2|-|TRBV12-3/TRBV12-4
TGTGCCAGCAGGCTCCGGGGGAACACCGGGGAGCTGTTTTTT
CASRLRGNTGELFF
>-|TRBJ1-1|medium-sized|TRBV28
TGTGCCAGCGACATACCTAACACTGAAGCTTTCTTT
CASDIPNTEAFF
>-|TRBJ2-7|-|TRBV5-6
TGTGCCAGCAGCTTGGGCCAGACCACCACCTACGAGCAGTACTTC
CASSLGQTTTYEQYF
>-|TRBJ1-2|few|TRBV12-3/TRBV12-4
TGTGCCAGCAGTTTAGACAGGTCTAACTATGGCTACACCTTC
CASSLDRSNYGYTF
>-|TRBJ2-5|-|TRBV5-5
TGTGCCAGCAGCTTAATGGGGCAGGAGACCCAGTACTTC
CASSLMGQETQYF
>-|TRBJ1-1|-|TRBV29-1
TGCAGCGTCCTTATTGGGAGCCCGAACACTGAAGCTTTCTTT
CSVLIGSPNTEAFF
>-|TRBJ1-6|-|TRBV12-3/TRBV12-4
TGTGCCAGCAGGAGAAGGGGGGCCTCCTATAATTCACCCCTCCACTTT
CASRRRGASYNSPLHF
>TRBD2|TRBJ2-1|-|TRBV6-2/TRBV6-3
TGTGCCAGCAGTTATCTAGCGGGGGGGTTCAATGAGCAGTTCTTT
CASSYLAGGFNEQFF
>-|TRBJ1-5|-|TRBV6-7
TGTGCCAGCAGAGGGTTAGTATCTAGTTATGGCAATCAGCCCCAGCATTTT
CASRGLVSSYGNQPQHF
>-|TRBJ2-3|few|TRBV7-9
TGTGCCAGCAGCCCCAGATCCCAGGGGACGGATACGCAGTATTTT
CASSPRSQGTDTQYF
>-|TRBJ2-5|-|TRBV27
TGTGCCAGCAGTTTGGCCAGCGATGGGACCCAGTACTTC
CASSLASDGTQYF
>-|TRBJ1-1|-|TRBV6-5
TGTGCCAGCAGTTACCTTGCAGGGCGCCGCTTGAACACTGAAGCTTTCTTT
CASSYLAGRRLNTEAFF
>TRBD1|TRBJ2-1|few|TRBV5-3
TGTGCCAGCAGCTTAGGGGGGGGACAGGGGGCAAGAGAGCAGTTCTTC
CASSLGGGQGAREQFF
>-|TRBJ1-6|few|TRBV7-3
TGTGCCAGCAGCCCCGGAGGGTGGTCACCCCTCCACTTT
CASSPGGWSPLHF
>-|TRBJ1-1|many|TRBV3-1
TGTGCCAGCAGCCAAGATTGGCGCGGTACGAACACTGAAGCTTTCTTT
CASSQDWRGTNTEAFF